This TCR beta chain was sequenced for a study of molecular identifiers for immune sequencing clone quantification. This clonotype has at least ten counts. The V and J ends lost 0 bases and 3 bases respectively, with 5 bases between them. Germline CDR1 DFQATT, CDR2 SNEGSKA (reference sequence). This CDR3 has 13 amino acids. TCRdb re-analysed the PCR reads in MiXCR, keeping a single row per CDR3 protein. The data contain some 320,000 distinct CDR3 sequences, over 20% of them singletons. Sequencing was done on a sample of naive CD8+ T cells from blood, with Jurkat cell RNA spiked in. Subset in this sample: FACS-sorted CD8+CD4-CCR7+CD45RA+ naive T cells. The source of this sequence is a human donor in good health. Some libraries in this study had Jurkat cell RNA spiked in. The rearrangement links TRBV20-1 to TRBJ2-2; unclear D gene. The CDR3 spells CSARDVDTGELFF. The CDR3 DNA follows: TGCAGTGCTAGAGATGTCGACACCGGGGAGCTGTTTTTT.